This T cell receptor (beta chain) was identified in a study of blood T cell repertoires in COVID-19. Across the whole study: Donors in the United States, Italy and Spain gave samples during acute or convalescent COVID-19. Sources were T cells, B-cell-depleted T cells, or PBMCs; the material itself was cDNA or gDNA.

The CDR3 sequence is 17 residues long. Germline V gene data show CDR1 as SGDLS and CDR2 as YYNGEE. Trimming took off 4 bases at V and 4 bases at J, with 21 bases between the two ends. Source study methods: Reference gene primer amplification yielded estimated nucleated cell counts. Profiled with immunoSEQ multiplex PCR; TCRdb holds only in-frame clones, not every one. The V and J calls and clone size are taken from that table; D and trimming were inferred from the DNA. The sample lists roughly 260,000 clones; about 85% were seen once. Material: peripheral blood. The source is a woman between 50 and 59 years old who had recovered from COVID-19. V gene TRBV9 combines with J gene TRBJ1-3, with D possibly being TRBD1 (6 bases). CDR3 sequence reads: CASSPAPTGLVGNTIYF. The CDR3 DNA reads as TGTGCCAGCAGCCCAGCCCCCACAGGGCTGGTCGGAAACACCATATATTTT.